The T cell receptor (beta chain) described here comes from a study of regulatory T cells in long-lasting Graves disease. This clonotype appeared a few times. The time point was: persistent/refractory GD, antithyroid drugs over 5 years with positive TRAb. PBMC RNA served as the TCR library source. V lost 3 bases and J lost 4, with 9 bases in between. The CDR3 is 13 amino acids. Germline CDR1 is DFQATT and CDR2 is SNEGSKA (reference sequence). TCR beta libraries were built with iRepertoire HTBI primers and Arm-PCR of CDR3 regions. TCRdb reprocessed the multiplex PCR reads with MiXCR, giving one entry per CDR3 protein. The top ten clones hold about a quarter of a sample with about 420,000 distinct CDR3 sequences, 23% of them seen once.

V is TRBV20-1 and J is TRBJ1-4; D not resolved. The clonotype comes from a female donor with Graves disease. The source material was peripheral blood mononuclear cells (PBMCs), sampled when the disease was refractory, from a patient treated with antithyroid drugs. CDR3 sequence: CSASENFNEKLFF. In DNA form, the CDR3 reads TGCAGTGCTAGTGAGAACTTTAATGAAAAACTGTTTTTT.